This TCR beta chain stems from a study of blood T cell repertoires in COVID-19. Across the study: The United States, Italy and Spain supplied acute and convalescent COVID-19 samples. PBMCs, B-cell-depleted T cells, or T cells provided the cDNA or gDNA that made up the material.

V dropped 5 bases and J dropped 4 bases, with 17 bases sitting between them. Germline V CDR1 and CDR2: SGHTA, FQGTGA. The CDR3 covers 15 residues. Per the authors' pipeline: How many nucleated cells were present was estimated from reference gene primer amplification. Produced via immunoSEQ multiplex PCR; TCRdb's table is partial and in-frame only. That table furnishes V, J and clone size, whereas the DNA furnished D and trimming. The top ten hold approximately 12% of the sample, which has around 80,000 clones, roughly 80% seen once. This sequence joins TRBV7-3 and TRBJ1-2; tentative D call: TRBD1 (6 bases). This TCR derives from an elderly man with acute or convalescent COVID-19. Source material: peripheral blood. In DNA, the CDR3 is TGTGCCAGCAGCCTAGACCCAGGGGCAGGCTATGGCTACACCTTC. It encodes CASSLDPGAGYGYTF.